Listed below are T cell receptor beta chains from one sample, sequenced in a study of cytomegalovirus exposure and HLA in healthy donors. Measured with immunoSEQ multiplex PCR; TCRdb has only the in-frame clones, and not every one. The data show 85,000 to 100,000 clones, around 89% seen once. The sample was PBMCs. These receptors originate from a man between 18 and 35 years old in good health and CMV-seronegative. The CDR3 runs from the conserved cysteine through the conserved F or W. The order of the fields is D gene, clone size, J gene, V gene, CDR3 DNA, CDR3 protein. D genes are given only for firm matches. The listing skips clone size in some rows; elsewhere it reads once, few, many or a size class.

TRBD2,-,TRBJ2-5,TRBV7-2,TGTGCCAGCAGCTTGGGACTAGCGGGGGGGCAAGAGACCCAGTACTTC,CASSLGLAGGQETQYF
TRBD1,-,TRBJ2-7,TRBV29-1,TGCAGCGTTGTAGGGACAGGGGCGCCCTACGAGCAGTACTTC,CSVVGTGAPYEQYF
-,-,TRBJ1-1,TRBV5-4,TGTGCCAGCAGCCGCGGGCGTGAAGCTTTCTTT,CASSRGREAFF
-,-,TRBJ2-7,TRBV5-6,TGTGCCAGCAGCTCCGGGGTGTCAGACGAGCAGTACTTC,CASSSGVSDEQYF
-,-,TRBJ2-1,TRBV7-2,TGTGCCAGCAGCTTAGACGTGTGGCGGAATACCTACAATGAGCAGTTCTTC,CASSLDVWRNTYNEQFF
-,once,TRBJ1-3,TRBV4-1,TGCGCCAGCAGCCAAGATCAGGCCTCTGGAAACACCATATATTTT,CASSQDQASGNTIYF
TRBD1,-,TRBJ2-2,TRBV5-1,TGCGCCAGCAGCCCCGGGACAGTTGCCGGGGAGCTGTTTTTT,CASSPGTVAGELFF
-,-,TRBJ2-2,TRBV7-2,TGTGCCAGCAGCTTCAGGGTGGGGAACACCGGGGAGCTGTTTTTT,CASSFRVGNTGELFF
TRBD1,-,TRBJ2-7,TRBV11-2,TGTGCCAGCAGCGCCTCGGGACAGCGCCACGAGCAGTACTTC,CASSASGQRHEQYF
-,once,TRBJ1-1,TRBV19,TGTGCCAGTAGTAGCCCTGCGGGGTCACACACTGAAGCTTTCTTT,CASSSPAGSHTEAFF
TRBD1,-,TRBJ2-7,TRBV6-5,TGTGCCAGCAGGCGCGGGACAGGGAAATACGAGCAGTACTTC,CASRRGTGKYEQYF
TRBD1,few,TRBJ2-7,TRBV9,TGTGCCAGCAGCGACGGACCGGGACAGGGGTACGAGCAGTACTTC,CASSDGPGQGYEQYF
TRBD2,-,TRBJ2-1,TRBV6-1,TGTGCCAGCAGTGTTTTAGCGGGAGGGCGGCAATTCTTC,CASSVLAGGRQFF
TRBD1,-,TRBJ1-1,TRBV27,TGTGCCAGCAGTTTGAGAAGGACAGGGCCGAACACTGAAGCTTTCTTT,CASSLRRTGPNTEAFF
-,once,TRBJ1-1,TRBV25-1,TGTGCCAGCAGTGAACTTGACAGGTTTTCCACTGAAGCTTTCTTT,CASSELDRFSTEAFF
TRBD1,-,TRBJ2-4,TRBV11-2,TGTGCCAGCAGCCGGACAGGGGCCATTCAGTACTTC,CASSRTGAIQYF
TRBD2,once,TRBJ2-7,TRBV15,TGTGCCACCAGCAGAGCACTAGCGGGAGGCGACGAGCAGTACTTC,CATSRALAGGDEQYF
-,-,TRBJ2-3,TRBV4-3,TGCGCCAGCAGCCAAGATATTATTTTGGGGACTTACACAGATACGCAGTATTTT,CASSQDIILGTYTDTQYF
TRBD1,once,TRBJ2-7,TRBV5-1,TGCGCCAGCAGCTTGGCTGGGACAGGGGCCCACGAGCAGTACTTC,CASSLAGTGAHEQYF
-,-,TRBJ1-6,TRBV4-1,TGCGCCAGCAGCCCGACCGGGTATAATTCACCCCTCCACTTT,CASSPTGYNSPLHF
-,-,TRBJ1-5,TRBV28,TGTGCCAGCAGTTTTGATTGGGGGGGTCAGCCCCAGCATTTT,CASSFDWGGQPQHF
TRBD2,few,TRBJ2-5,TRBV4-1,TGCGCCAGCAGAGGCGGGGGTAAAGAGACCCAGTACTTC,CASRGGGKETQYF